Presented here are 5 T cell receptor beta chains from one specimen sequenced in a study of shared clonotypes between healthy human individuals. Only in-frame clones appear in the TCRdb table, and some are missing; sequencing was by immunoSEQ multiplex PCR. The sample has about 2.3 million clones, just under 95% seen once. The sample consisted of naive CD4+ T cells from PBMCs. Subset noted: CD45RA+ positively selected. The receptors originated from a man in his late teens or twenties in good health. Some clones in this sample may be carry-over from other donors' samples.

V is TRBV28 and J is TRBJ1-2; D is unclear. The V end was cut by 4 bases, the J end by 4 bases, with 16 bases between. CDR3 size: 15 residues. The germline gives CDR1 MDHEN, CDR2 SYDVKM. CDR3 loop: CASSSPQVRVYGYTF. The DNA of the CDR3 is TGTGCCAGCAGTTCACCCCAGGTTAGGGTCTATGGCTACACCTTC.

J is TRBJ2-3 and V is TRBV5-6, with D possibly being TRBD1 or TRBD2 (5 bases each). V was shortened by 0 bases and J by 7 bases, with 21 bases between the two germline ends. The CDR3 is made up of 17 amino acids. The germline V gene encodes CDR1 SGHDT and CDR2 YYEEEE. The CDR3 reads CASSLGWGPVQGNTQYF. CDR3 nucleotides: TGTGCCAGCAGCTTGGGCTGGGGACCAGTTCAGGGAAATACGCAGTATTTT. Full variable domain (rest looked up from reference TRBV5-6 and TRBJ2-3): DAGVTQSPTHLIKTRGQQVTLRCSPKSGHDTVSWYQQALGQGPQFIFQYYEEEERQRGNFPDRFSGHQFPNYSSELNVNALLLGDSALYLCASSLGWGPVQGNTQYFGPGTRLTVL.

The chain is built from TRBV10-3 and TRBJ2-3; no definite D call. V was trimmed by 0 bases and J by 3 bases, leaving 7 bases between them. In germline, CDR1 is ENHRY, CDR2 SYGVKD. The CDR3 consists of 14 residues. Here the CDR3 reads CAISESASTDTQYF. CDR3 in DNA: TGTGCCATCAGTGAGTCGGCGTCAACAGATACGCAGTATTTT.

Concerning this clone: The same CDR3 can be traced to other DNA sequences in this sample. The V gene is TRBV7-2, the J gene TRBJ1-2; 9 nucleotides line up with TRBD1. The trim removed 1 base at V and 4 bases at J, leaving 4 bases unmatched. The V gene's germline CDR1 is SGHTA and CDR2 FQGNSA. The CDR3 covers 15 residues. CDR3 in DNA: TGTGCCAGCAGCTTAGACAGGGGGCCTAGCTATGGCTACACCTTC. Amino acids: CASSLDRGPSYGYTF.

The gene calls are TRBV19 and TRBJ2-1, with D tentatively TRBD1 (6 bases). From germline, CDR1 is LNHDA and CDR2 SQIVND (reference sequence). The V end lost 4 bases, the J end lost 12 bases, and 19 bases lay between the germline ends. This CDR3 has 14 residues. In DNA, the CDR3 is TGTGCCAGTAGTACCTTACGACAGGTAGAGGGGCAGTTCTTC. The encoded protein is CASSTLRQVEGQFF.